This entry lists 5 T cell receptor beta chains sequenced from one sample in a study of cytomegalovirus exposure and HLA in healthy donors. The repertoire was sequenced with immunoSEQ multiplex PCR; TCRdb's copy has only in-frame clones and lacks some. The sample records around 150,000 clones, approximately 96% being singletons. Sequenced input: PBMCs. These receptors came from a woman aged 18-29 years in good health and CMV-seronegative.

The chain joins TRBV9 to TRBJ1-2; 8 bases fit TRBD1. The germline V gene has CDR1 SGDLS and CDR2 YYNGEE. V was pared by 0 bases and J by 8 bases, with 12 bases of the junction left unmatched. The CDR3 totals 16 residues. DNA for the CDR3: TGTGCCAGCAGCGTAGCCCTGGCAGGGGGCGCTTGGGGCTACACCTTC. Amino acid sequence: CASSVALAGGAWGYTF.

V and J are TRBV28 and TRBJ1-5; 7 bases align to TRBD1. This CDR3 contains 15 residues. The germline V gene has CDR1 MDHEN and CDR2 SYDVKM. V trimming: 6 bases; J trimming: 6 bases; junction bases outside the gene matches: 11. CDR3 loop: CASRTRQGSGQPQHF. The CDR3 DNA reads TGTGCCAGCAGAACCCGACAGGGCTCCGGTCAGCCCCAGCATTTT.

The rearrangement links TRBV5-1 to TRBJ2-2; D gene ambiguous. Trimming took 1 base from V and 2 from J, leaving 12 bases between them. Germline V gives CDR1 SGHRS, CDR2 YFSETQ. The CDR3 covers 16 residues. The CDR3 bases are TGCGCCAGCAGCTTGAACACAAATACAAACACCGGGGAGCTGTTTTTT. Amino acid sequence: CASSLNTNTNTGELFF.

This chain joins TRBV6-1 and TRBJ2-3, with D tentatively TRBD1 (5 bases). Germline loops: CDR1 MNHNS, CDR2 SASEGT. Trimming stripped 3 bases from V and 11 bases from J, with 15 bases between. CDR3 length: 13 residues. The DNA for the CDR3 is TGTGCCAGCAGTGATTCGACCCCAACAGGGCAGTATTTT. Residues: CASSDSTPTGQYF.

This chain links TRBV7-3 with TRBJ2-1; D is unresolved. V lost 3 bases, J lost 5 bases, and 11 bases lay in between. The CDR3 extends over 14 amino acids. Per the germline V gene, CDR1 is SGHTA and CDR2 is FQGTGA. This CDR3 reads CASSFGFGHNEQFF. The CDR3 region has the DNA TGTGCCAGCAGCTTTGGCTTTGGCCACAATGAGCAGTTCTTC.